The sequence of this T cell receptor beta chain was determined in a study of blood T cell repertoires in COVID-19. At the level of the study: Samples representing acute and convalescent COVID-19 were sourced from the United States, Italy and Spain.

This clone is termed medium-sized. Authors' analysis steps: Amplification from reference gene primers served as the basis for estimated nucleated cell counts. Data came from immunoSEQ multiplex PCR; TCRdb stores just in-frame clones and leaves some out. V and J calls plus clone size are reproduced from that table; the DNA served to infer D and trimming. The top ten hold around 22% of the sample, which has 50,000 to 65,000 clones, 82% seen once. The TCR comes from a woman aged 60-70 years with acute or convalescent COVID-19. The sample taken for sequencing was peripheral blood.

DNA of the CDR3: TGTGCCAGCAGCCAGGACAGGGGAGGGCGTGTGCCCCAGCATTTT. The encoded protein is CASSQDRGGRVPQHF. The V and J genes are TRBV3-1 (or the pseudogene TRBV3-2) and TRBJ1-5; TRBD1 matches 9 bases. This CDR3 region has 15 residues. V was clipped by 3 bases and J by 9 bases; unmatched bases: 9. Germline lookup yields CDR1 LGHDT and CDR2 YNNKEL (reference sequence).